What follows describes a single T cell receptor beta chain. What it binds is unknown. The PCR had 60 Vbeta and 13 Jbeta primers. Generated by immunoSEQ multiplex PCR, the TCRdb table keeps only in-frame clones and is missing some. This table has about 160,000 clones, 60% to 85% appearing once. The CDR3 runs to 15 residues. Germline values: CDR1 MNHNS, CDR2 SASEGT. Trimming stripped 4 bases from V and 1 base from J, with 11 bases between. The sample belongs to a study of cytomegalovirus exposure and HLA in healthy donors. Study results and limitations: According to the study, about 180 TCR beta chains were cytomegalovirus-associated.

The chain links TRBV6-1 to TRBJ1-5; D is ambiguous. Sequenced: PBMCs. The sequence came from a woman in her thirties in good health and CMV-seronegative. CDR3 sequence: CASSGGAVSNQPQHF. The CDR3 region has the DNA TGTGCCAGCAGTGGGGGAGCGGTGAGCAATCAGCCCCAGCATTTT.